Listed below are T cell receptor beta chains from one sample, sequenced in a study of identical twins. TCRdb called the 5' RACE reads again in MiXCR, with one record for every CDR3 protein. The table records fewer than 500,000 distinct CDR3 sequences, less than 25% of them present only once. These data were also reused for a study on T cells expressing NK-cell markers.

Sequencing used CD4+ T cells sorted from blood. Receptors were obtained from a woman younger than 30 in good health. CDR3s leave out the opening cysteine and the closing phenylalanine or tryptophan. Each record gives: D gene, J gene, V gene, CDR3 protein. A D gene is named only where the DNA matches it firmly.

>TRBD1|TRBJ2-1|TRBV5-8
ASSSRRTGTYNEQF
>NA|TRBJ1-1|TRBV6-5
ASSYSAPLAGRTEAF
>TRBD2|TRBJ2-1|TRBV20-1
SAPGLADNEQF
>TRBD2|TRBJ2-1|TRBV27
ASQGLAQQF
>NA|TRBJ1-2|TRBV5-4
ASSFMGSGYT
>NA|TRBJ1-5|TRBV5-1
ATVPQH
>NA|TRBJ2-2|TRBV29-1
SAPRASNTGELF
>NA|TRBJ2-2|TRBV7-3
ASSRSGRTGELF
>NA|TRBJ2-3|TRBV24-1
ATSAGGTTDTQY
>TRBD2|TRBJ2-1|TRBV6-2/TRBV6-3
ASSRRAAGITNEQF
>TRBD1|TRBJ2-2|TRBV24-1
ATSQQGGTGELF
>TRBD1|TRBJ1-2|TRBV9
ASSEGTGVSKGYT
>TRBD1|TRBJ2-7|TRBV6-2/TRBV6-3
ASSYSGTGVGEQN
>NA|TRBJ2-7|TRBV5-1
ASSLGQGRSYEQY
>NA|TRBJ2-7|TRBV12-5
ASGLPGLYPEQY
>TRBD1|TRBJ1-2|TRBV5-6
ASSLVDRGLGGYT
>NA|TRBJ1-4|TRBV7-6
ASSSQWMGTEKLF
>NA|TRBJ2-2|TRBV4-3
ASSQEFGGVGTGELF
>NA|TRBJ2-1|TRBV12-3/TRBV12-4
ASSPDMGAGDEQF
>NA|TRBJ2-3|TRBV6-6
ASKGSTDTQY
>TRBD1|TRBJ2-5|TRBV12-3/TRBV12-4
ASSLPWTGQETQY
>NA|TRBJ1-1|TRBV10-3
AISAGLTEAF
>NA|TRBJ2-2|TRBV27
ASSFLGSGELF
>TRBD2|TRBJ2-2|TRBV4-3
ASSQVAPAGRGGELF
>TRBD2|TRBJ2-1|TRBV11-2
ASSQTSGTLAEQF
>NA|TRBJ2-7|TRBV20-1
SAPRGGGTYEQY
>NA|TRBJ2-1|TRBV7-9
ASSYSGVQRGHNEQF
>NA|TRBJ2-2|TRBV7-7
ASSSAGQANTGELF
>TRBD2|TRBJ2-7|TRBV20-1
SWGGNSYEQY
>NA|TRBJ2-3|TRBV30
AWARGSTDTQY
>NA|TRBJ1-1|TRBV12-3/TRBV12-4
ASSLGEFRAF
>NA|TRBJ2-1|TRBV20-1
SARAAGWPSYNEQF
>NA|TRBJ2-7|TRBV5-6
ASSLGLLAYEQY
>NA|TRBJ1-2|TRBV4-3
ASSLRRSGYGYT
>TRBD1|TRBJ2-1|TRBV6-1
ASSRGQGDNEQF
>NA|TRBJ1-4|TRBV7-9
ASSSVDRFREKLF
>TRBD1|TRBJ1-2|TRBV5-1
ASSFGQGPYGYT
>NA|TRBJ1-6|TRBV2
ASRPTPIYNSPLH
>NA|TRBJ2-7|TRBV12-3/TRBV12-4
ASSSHWATEQY
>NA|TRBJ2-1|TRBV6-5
ASSYWRGRQF
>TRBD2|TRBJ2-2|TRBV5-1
ASSFSPRLAGGPGGELF
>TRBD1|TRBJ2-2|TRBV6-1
ASTKPGQGKTGELF
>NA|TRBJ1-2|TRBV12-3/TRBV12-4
ASSLDSIYGYT
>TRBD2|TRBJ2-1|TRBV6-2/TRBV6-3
ASREGVAGYNEQF
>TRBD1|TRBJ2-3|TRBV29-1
SAADRAGDTQY
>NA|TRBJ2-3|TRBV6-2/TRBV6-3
ASSYLISRHTDTQY
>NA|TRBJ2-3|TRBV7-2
ASSRPPSTDTQY
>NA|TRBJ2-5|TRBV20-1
SGNRQQETQY
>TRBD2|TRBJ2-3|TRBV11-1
ASSRVRISGRASTDTQY
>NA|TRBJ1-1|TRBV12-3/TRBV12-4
ASSFSRATEAF